The subject of this entry is one TCR beta chain. What it recognizes is unknown. Trimming took off 2 bases at V and 0 bases at J, with 3 bases between the two ends. The germline CDR1 and CDR2 sequences are SGHDT and YYEEEE. CDR3 length equals 13 residues. This entry comes from a study of beta chain features in type 1 diabetes. The isolated RNA, all of it, was reverse transcribed, so expressed TCRB transcripts were what got sequenced. Only in-frame clones appear in the TCRdb table, and some are missing; sequencing was by immunoSEQ multiplex PCR. The sample records 200,000 to 250,000 clones, 9.6% being singletons. Each of the CD4+ naive, central memory, regulatory and stem cell-like memory populations was sorted via CD45RO/CCR7/CD25/CD127/CD95/CD27. Each sorted fraction was over 95% pure. Whole-study results and caveats: Insertions at VDJ junctions were less frequent in type 1 diabetes patients. These patients also deleted more nucleotides at the same junctions. Compared with healthy donors, patients appeared to share more similar naive, central memory and regulatory TCRB repertoires.

This TCR was sampled from a woman younger than 30 in good health. Specimen: naive CD4+ T cells from blood. The chain couples TRBV5-6 to TRBJ1-5; D gene ambiguous. For the CDR3, the DNA is TGTGCCAGCAGCTTTAGTAGCAATCAGCCCCAGCATTTT. Translation: CASSFSSNQPQHF.